The rows below give T cell receptor beta chains drawn from one sample of a study of graft-versus-host responses after intestinal transplantation. The repertoire was sequenced with immunoSEQ multiplex PCR; TCRdb's copy has only in-frame clones and lacks some. The sample has fewer than 50,000 clones; around 90% are singletons. Material: PBMCs, obtained 524 days after transplant. Every receptor here comes from a human patient who received an intestinal transplant, so some T cells may come from the graft donor. CDR3s include the opening cysteine and the closing phenylalanine or tryptophan. The D gene is left open where the match is weak. Where a row states a size, it is once, few, many or the class of an expanded clone; other rows omit it.

V: TRBV7-8
D: TRBD2
J: TRBJ2-5
size: .
DNA: TGTGCCAGCAGCTTTTGGCCCAAGCGGGAGTGGGAGACCCAGTACTTC
CDR3: CASSFWPKREWETQYF

V: TRBV4-1
D: TRBD1
J: TRBJ1-5
size: .
DNA: TGCGCCAGCAGCCAAGGGGGACAGGGGTTTAATAGCAATCAGCCCCAGCATTTT
CDR3: CASSQGGQGFNSNQPQHF

V: TRBV28
D: TRBD1
J: TRBJ1-2
size: .
DNA: TGTGCCAGCAGACGATCCGGGACAGCCTATGGCTACACCTTC
CDR3: CASRRSGTAYGYTF

V: TRBV5-1
D: .
J: TRBJ1-2
size: .
DNA: TGCGCCAGCAGCCAGGACAGCCCTAACTATGGCTACACCTTC
CDR3: CASSQDSPNYGYTF

V: TRBV7-9
D: TRBD1
J: TRBJ2-1
size: .
DNA: TGTGCCAGCAGCTTAGCGGGACAGCTTTACAATGAGCAGTTCTTC
CDR3: CASSLAGQLYNEQFF

V: TRBV10-3
D: TRBD2
J: TRBJ2-3
size: .
DNA: TGTGCCATCAGTGGGAAGCGGGAGCCCCATACGCAGTATTTT
CDR3: CAISGKREPHTQYF

V: TRBV5-4
D: TRBD1
J: TRBJ2-7
size: .
DNA: TGTGCCAGCAGCTTGATCGGGACAGTCTACGAGCAGTACTTC
CDR3: CASSLIGTVYEQYF

V: TRBV30
D: TRBD2
J: TRBJ2-7
size: .
DNA: TGTGCCTGGAGACCAGGACTAGCGGGAATGTACTTC
CDR3: CAWRPGLAGMYF

V: TRBV11-2
D: .
J: TRBJ2-1
size: .
DNA: TGTGCCAGCAGCCGGTACAATGAGCAGTTCTTC
CDR3: CASSRYNEQFF

V: TRBV9
D: .
J: TRBJ1-5
size: .
DNA: TGTGCCAGCAGCGTAGCAGGACTGCCTAATCAGCCCCAGCATTTT
CDR3: CASSVAGLPNQPQHF

V: TRBV19
D: .
J: TRBJ2-2
size: .
DNA: TGTGCCAGTAGTAACCCCAGGCGGCTAGCCGATACCGGGGAGCTGTTTTTT
CDR3: CASSNPRRLADTGELFF

V: TRBV5-3
D: .
J: TRBJ1-1
size: few
DNA: TGTGCCAGAAGCCCCTCACCCTACGACAGGCAAGCTTTCTTT
CDR3: CARSPSPYDRQAFF

V: TRBV7-8
D: .
J: TRBJ1-5
size: .
DNA: TGTGCCAGCAGCTTAGAGGCACAGTACAATCGCAATCAGCCCCAGCATTTT
CDR3: CASSLEAQYNRNQPQHF

V: TRBV5-3
D: TRBD1
J: TRBJ1-2
size: .
DNA: TGTGCCAGAAGCCTGCACAGGGGCGGTCATGGCTACACCTTC
CDR3: CARSLHRGGHGYTF

V: TRBV27
D: TRBD1
J: TRBJ2-1
size: once
DNA: TGTGCCAGCAGTCCCCGACAGGGGCCCAATGAGCAGTTCTTC
CDR3: CASSPRQGPNEQFF

V: TRBV29-1
D: .
J: TRBJ1-1
size: .
DNA: TGCAGCGTTGTAGGGTGGGCGGGCAAAGGCACTGAAGCTTTCTTT
CDR3: CSVVGWAGKGTEAFF

V: TRBV7-9
D: .
J: TRBJ2-7
size: .
DNA: TGTGCCAGCAGTGCAGTTTCCGAGCAGTACTTC
CDR3: CASSAVSEQYF

V: TRBV5-1
D: .
J: TRBJ2-7
size: .
DNA: TGCGCCAGCAGCTTGGAGGGCAGCTCCTACGAGCAGTACTTC
CDR3: CASSLEGSSYEQYF

V: TRBV7-2
D: .
J: TRBJ2-7
size: .
DNA: TGTGCCAGCAGCTTCGTAAGACTAGGGGGCCGCGAGCAGTACTTC
CDR3: CASSFVRLGGREQYF

V: TRBV11-3
D: TRBD1
J: TRBJ2-3
size: .
DNA: TGTGCCAGCAGCTTAGGACAGGGAGCAGATACGCAGTATTTT
CDR3: CASSLGQGADTQYF